This entry describes one T cell receptor beta chain. Naive CD8 cells, CD45RO-negative and positively selected for CCR7, excluded terminally differentiated effector memory CD45RA+ cells. Here immunoSEQ multiplex PCR was the method, and the copy in TCRdb shows in-frame clones only, minus some. The sample carries around 550,000 clones, approximately 95% recorded once. The sample comes from a study of shared clonotypes between healthy human individuals. With 6 bases removed from V and 0 bases from J, the gap between germline ends came to 15 bases. The CDR3 loop spans 16 amino acids. In germline, CDR1 is MDHEN, CDR2 SYDVKM.

The receptor was derived from a woman in her twenties or thirties in good health. The chain is built from TRBV28 and TRBJ2-1; D not certain. The sequencing input was naive CD8+ T cells sorted from blood. In DNA, the CDR3 is TGTGCCAGCAGCCCCGATCTCGCGAGCTCCTACAATGAGCAGTTCTTC. Its translation is CASSPDLASSYNEQFF.